This T cell receptor (beta chain) was observed in a study of tumor-infiltrating lymphocytes in primary liver carcinoma. The wider study: The patients included men and women who were aged 30 to 69 years.

Total RNA (roughly 530 ng) served as template for TCR beta cDNA synthesis primed by a constant-region primer. For TCR beta, libraries were produced by three nested multiplex PCR rounds using slightly modified ARM-PCR. Investigators reported that the first two PCR rounds, at around 9 cycles each, used TRBV1-TRBV30 forward primers with a C-beta reverse primer. TCRdb redid the calling of the multiplex PCR reads with MiXCR, one entry per CDR3 protein. The repertoire holds approximately 100,000 distinct CDR3 sequences, with approximately 70% as singletons. Extraction of RNA together with DNA used about 17-30 mg of unsorted bulk tissue. Surgical resection treated primary liver carcinoma in the patients. Histology found more than 80% viable tumor cells per sample. This CDR3 is built from 14 residues. Unmatched junction bases numbered 4, after V lost 7 bases and J lost 3 bases. Germline-derived CDR1 and CDR2 are MNHEY and SVGAGI.

Input material: liver tumor tissue from sampling region 2. Noted subset: tumor region T2, inferior pole. The V gene is TRBV6-5, the J gene TRBJ2-3; TRBD2 agrees at 10 bases. The TCR sequence derives from a woman in her fifties or sixties with primary liver carcinoma and hepatitis B virus infection. The CDR3 coding sequence is TGTGCCAGCATGGCTAGCGGGAGTACAGATACGCAGTATTTT. It specifies CASMASGSTDTQYF.